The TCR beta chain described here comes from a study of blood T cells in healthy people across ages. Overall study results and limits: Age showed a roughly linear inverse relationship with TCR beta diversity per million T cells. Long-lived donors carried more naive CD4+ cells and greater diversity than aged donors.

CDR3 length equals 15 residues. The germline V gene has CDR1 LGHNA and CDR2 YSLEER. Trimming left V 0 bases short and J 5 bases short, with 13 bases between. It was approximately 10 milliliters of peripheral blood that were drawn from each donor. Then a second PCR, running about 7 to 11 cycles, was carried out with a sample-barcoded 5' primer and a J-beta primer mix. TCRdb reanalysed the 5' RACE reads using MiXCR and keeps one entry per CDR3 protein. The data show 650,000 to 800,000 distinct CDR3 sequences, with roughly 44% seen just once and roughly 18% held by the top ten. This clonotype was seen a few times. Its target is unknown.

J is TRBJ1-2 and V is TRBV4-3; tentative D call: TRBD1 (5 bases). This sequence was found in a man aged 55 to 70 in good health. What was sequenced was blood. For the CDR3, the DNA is TGCGCCAGCAGCCAAGATTGGGGCATACCTTATGGCTACACCTTC. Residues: CASSQDWGIPYGYTF.